The sample holds many counts of the clone carrying this T cell receptor (beta chain). Stable disease denoted Graves' hyperthyroidism without ophthalmopathy progression within 18 months. In patients aged 18 to 65, hyperthyroidism was newly diagnosed, with duration under 2 months. The study left out patients who had uncontrolled infection, other autoimmune disease, pregnancy or lactation. The record originates from a study of T cells in Graves' hyperthyroidism and ophthalmopathy. The germline V gene encodes CDR1 MNHNS and CDR2 SASEGT. This CDR3 contains 15 residues. Trimming removed 9 bases from V and 4 bases from J; junction bases left unmatched: 11. Amplified regions were TCR beta CDR3 sequences from RNA transcripts. A set of HTBI primers served as the primers for a first-round RT-PCR of the TCR CDR3. TCRdb re-called the multiplex PCR reads with MiXCR, one entry per CDR3 protein. The sample yields a few hundred thousand distinct CDR3 sequences, approximately 15% seen once.

The sequenced sample consisted of blood. The sequence came from a woman aged 18-29 years with Graves' hyperthyroidism. The V gene is TRBV6-1, the J gene TRBJ1-2; 10 bases are a match to TRBD1. CDR3 DNA sequence: TGTGCCAGTATTCCGGGACAGGGGTTAAGCTATGGCTACACCTTC. As protein: CASIPGQGLSYGYTF.